These T cell receptor beta chains were read from a single sample in a study of vaccination effects on CD4 cells after COVID-19. These receptors' antigens are unknown. Data came from immunoSEQ multiplex PCR; TCRdb stores just in-frame clones and leaves some out. The profile shows 25,000 or so clones, about 70% of them singletons. The source material was CD4+ T cells from PBMCs cultured with SARS-CoV-2 spike peptides, sampled after COVID-19 vaccination. These receptors were taken from a human donor who received a COVID-19 vaccine. CDR3s include the opening cysteine and the closing phenylalanine or tryptophan.

V gene	J gene	CDR3 protein
TRBV6-1	TRBJ1-1	CASSEAGRRGYSEAFF
TRBV6-1	TRBJ2-7	CASSDSVAYEQYF
TRBV4-1	TRBJ2-2	CASSQDLSRGQANTGELFF
TRBV7-2	TRBJ2-7	CASSRGAYEQYF
TRBV15	TRBJ1-4	CATSRDYGSAGNEKLFF
TRBV7-9	TRBJ2-1	CASRWGDYPRYNEQFF
TRBV19	TRBJ2-7	CASSSLSRGSYEQYF
TRBV28	TRBJ1-1	CASSIIAGHGRKTEAFF
TRBV28	TRBJ1-6	CASSTGTGNNSPLHF
TRBV3-1/TRBV3-2	TRBJ2-3	CASSQGRTSGTDTQYF
TRBV5-1	TRBJ2-7	CASSLDTTYEQYF
TRBV6-6	TRBJ1-1	CASSGARTSTEAFF
TRBV3-1/TRBV3-2	TRBJ1-1	CASSQGAGSPEAFF
TRBV3-1/TRBV3-2	TRBJ2-1	CASSHGGTTYNEQFF
TRBV28	TRBJ2-7	CASSQIRVTYEQYF
TRBV18	TRBJ1-3	CASSVGQGGSGNTIYF
TRBV27	TRBJ1-1	CATDDPRTGGSGTEAFF
TRBV5-4	TRBJ2-2	CASSMTGVTGELFF
TRBV6-5	TRBJ2-1	CASSYSISSGDNEQFF
TRBV7-9	TRBJ1-1	CASSFRGSPEAFF
TRBV7-9	TRBJ2-1	CASSFRSLGFEQFF
TRBV19	TRBJ2-2	CASSIWGLGELFF
TRBV16	TRBJ2-7	CASSPLEAGTVLYEQYF
TRBV29-1	TRBJ1-2	CSVETGPYGYTF
TRBV19	TRBJ1-2	CASSIPGTAGYTF
TRBV27	TRBJ1-1	CASTSRVGSTEAFF
TRBV12-5	TRBJ1-4	CAGEGGEGEKLFF
TRBV2	TRBJ1-3	CASRVDRGAGNTIYF
TRBV5-4	TRBJ2-1	CASSFFGLAQANEQFF
TRBV23-1	TRBJ1-1	CARGQENTEAFF
TRBV30	TRBJ2-1	CAWTSGGAGEQFF
TRBV6-2/TRBV6-3	TRBJ1-1	CASSYRHLLMNTEAFF
TRBV18	TRBJ2-5	CASSPAAGGQETQYF
TRBV5-4	TRBJ1-6	CASSLGQTNSPLHF
TRBV3-1/TRBV3-2	TRBJ2-1	CASSQDGTSGSYNEQFF
TRBV6-5	TRBJ2-5	CASGLAGRGETQYF
TRBV18	TRBJ2-1	CASSPRPLSGAGDEQFF
TRBV27	TRBJ2-3	CASSLSGDRGRPTDTQYF
TRBV6-5	TRBJ2-7	CASSRAGTYEQYF
TRBV11-2	TRBJ2-1	CASSLGGLTYNEQFF
TRBV11-2	TRBJ2-7	CASRLGREGEQYF
TRBV13	TRBJ2-3	CASSPHLLAGETTDTQYF
TRBV27	TRBJ2-1	CASIKSPRNNEQFF
TRBV29-1	TRBJ1-5	CSVVVQNSNQPQHF
TRBV6-5	TRBJ1-2	CASSYSHRMDGYTF
TRBV4-1	TRBJ1-2	CASSQGRNGYTF
TRBV19	TRBJ1-5	CASSIDPQGPNSNQPQHF
TRBV14	TRBJ1-2	CASSQNINYGYTF
TRBV6-5	TRBJ1-6	CASSYDWGQGGSPLHF
TRBV4-1	TRBJ2-2	CASSQELAVAGELFF
TRBV3-1/TRBV3-2	TRBJ2-1	CASSLEGSNEQFF
TRBV10-3	TRBJ1-2	CAISVDRWKNGYTF
TRBV5-1	TRBJ1-4	CASSPGTVNRKLFF
TRBV20-1	TRBJ2-3	CSASEASGRASAGGTQYF
TRBV29-1	TRBJ2-7	CSVEGSDYYEQYF
TRBV5-1	TRBJ2-1	CASSLAYGSSYNEQFF